This passage covers 20 T cell receptor beta chains from one sample sequenced in a study of T-cell memory formation after mild COVID-19. TCRdb re-called the 5' RACE reads through MiXCR, storing one row per CDR3 protein. The table has about 250,000 distinct CDR3 sequences, approximately 15% seen once. The sample consisted of PBMCs or a T cell subset sorted from them (not recorded which). These receptors were collected from an adult woman who had mild COVID-19 (a few samples of this study predate the infection). Cell type and time point are not known.

This clonotype was seen a few times. This sequence joins TRBV7-9 and TRBJ2-5; D is possibly TRBD2 (6 bases). Trimming removed 11 bases from V and 1 base from J, with 14 bases in between. CDR3 length: 13 residues. In germline, CDR1 is SEHNR, CDR2 FQNEAQ (reference sequence). Written as DNA, the CDR3 is TGTGCCGGCGTCGGGGGACCCCAAGAGACCCAGTACTTC. Its translation is CAGVGGPQETQYF.

CDR3: CASSPSPPSYEQYF. CDR3 nucleotides: TGTGCCAGCAGCCCCAGCCCACCTTCCTACGAGCAGTACTTC. The chain recombines TRBV14 with TRBJ2-7, with unresolved D. Trimming took off 4 bases at V and 1 base at J, with 11 bases between the two ends. CDR1 and CDR2 from the germline V gene are SGHDN and FVKESK. The CDR3 runs to 14 residues.

This clonotype was detected a few times. The chain has TRBV12-3 or TRBV12-4 and TRBJ2-1; D gene ambiguous. This CDR3 comprises 14 residues. Trimming shortened V by 3 bases and J by 6 bases, and 12 bases separated the two germline ends. The CDR3 DNA is TGTGCCAGCAGTTTTAAGCCCCCAATCAATGAGCAGTTCTTC. Translating gives CASSFKPPINEQFF.

The table lists this clonotype with a few counts. The chain has TRBV5-1 and TRBJ1-5, with D possibly TRBD1 on 6 matching bases. Germline-derived CDR1 and CDR2 are SGHRS and YFSETQ. This CDR3 is 14 amino acids long. V lost 3 bases to trimming and J lost 1 base, with 8 bases between them. The CDR3 bases are TGCGCCAGCAGCTCCGGACAGAGCAATCAGCCCCAGCATTTT. Its protein is CASSSGQSNQPQHF. The full variable domain, its missing parts supplied by reference TRBV5-1 and TRBJ1-5, is KAGVTQTPRYLIKTRGQQVTLSCSPISGHRSVSWYQQTPGQGLQFLFEYFSETQRNKGNFPGRFSGRQFSNSRSEMNVSTLELGDSALYLCASSSGQSNQPQHFGDGTRLSIL.

The count of this clonotype is one. The rearrangement uses TRBV18 and TRBJ2-3, with a tentative D call TRBD2 (6 bases). This CDR3 region has 15 residues. CDR1 KGHSH and CDR2 LQKENI come from the germline V gene. Deletions cut 2 bases from V and 0 bases from J, with 9 bases between. The CDR3 DNA reads as TGTGCCAGCTCACCAGCAGGGACTAGCACAGATACGCAGTATTTT. This gives the protein CASSPAGTSTDTQYF. The full variable domain, its missing parts supplied by reference TRBV18 and TRBJ2-3, is NAGVMQNPRHLVRRRGQEARLRCSPMKGHSHVYWYRQLPEEGLKFMVYLQKENIIDESGMPKERFSAEFPKEGPSILRIQQVVRGDSAAYFCASSPAGTSTDTQYFGPGTRLTVL.

This clonotype was counted many times. The chain recombines TRBV9 with TRBJ2-2; D gene uncertain. Trimming removed 4 bases from V and 0 bases from J, with 7 bases in between. This CDR3 region has 14 residues. Germline loops: CDR1 SGDLS, CDR2 YYNGEE. The CDR3 region is CASSRAPNTGELFF. The CDR3 coding sequence is TGTGCCAGCAGCCGCGCGCCGAACACCGGGGAGCTGTTTTTT.

This clonotype showed up just once. For the CDR3, the DNA is TGCGCCAGCAGCCAAGCGGGAGCCTACGAGCAGTACTTC. Its protein is CASSQAGAYEQYF. V usage is TRBV4-1 and J usage is TRBJ2-7; tentative D call: TRBD2 (6 bases). CDR1 and CDR2 (germline): MGHRA, YSYEKL. Trimming took 1 base from V and 2 from J, leaving 6 bases between them. CDR3 length: 13 residues.

The sample holds many counts of this clonotype. The V gene is TRBV5-1, the J gene TRBJ2-2; D is ambiguous. The V gene lost 0 bases and the J gene lost 6 bases, with 9 bases spanning the gap. This CDR3 has 14 residues. Germline V CDR1 and CDR2: SGHRS, YFSETQ. In nucleotides, the CDR3 is TGCGCCAGCAGCTTGGACGGTTCACCCGGGGAGCTGTTTTTT. Residues: CASSLDGSPGELFF.

The genes are TRBV7-3 and TRBJ2-6; D unresolved. CDR1 is SGHTA, CDR2 FQGTGA, per germline. The CDR3 contains 14 residues. The germline V and J ends were trimmed by 3 bases and 2 bases, with 5 bases remaining between them. The CDR3 is CASSFRPGANVLTF. The CDR3 DNA follows: TGTGCCAGCAGCTTCCGGCCTGGGGCCAACGTCCTGACTTTC.

This rearrangement joins TRBV12-3 or TRBV12-4 to TRBJ1-1; a weak D match, TRBD1 (5 bases). The V gene lost 5 bases and the J gene lost 1 base, with 11 bases spanning the gap. The CDR3 is 14 residues long. The CDR3 nucleotides read TGTGCCAGCAGTAACGGACACCAGAACACTGAAGCTTTCTTT. Its translation: CASSNGHQNTEAFF.

This clonotype was picked up a small number of times. The gene calls are TRBV29-1 and TRBJ2-4; 7 positions agree with TRBD1. With V trimmed by 4 bases and J by 6 bases, 6 bases remained unmatched. CDR3 size: 13 residues. CDR1 SQVTM and CDR2 ANQGSEA come from the germline V gene. CDR3 in amino acids: CSVGGTDLNIQYF. The CDR3 DNA sequence: TGCAGCGTTGGGGGGACAGACCTAAACATTCAGTACTTC.

This clonotype showed up just a few times. The CDR3 region has the DNA TGCGCCAGCAGCCAAGATCAAACGGGGGGGCCTGTTGAGACCCAGTACTTC. Its translation is CASSQDQTGGPVETQYF. The V gene is TRBV4-1, the J gene TRBJ2-5, with 8 bases identical to TRBD2. From germline, CDR1 is MGHRA and CDR2 YSYEKL. The V and J ends lost 0 bases and 5 bases, in that order; junction bases with no gene match: 11. The CDR3 has 17 amino acids.

There are a few counts of this clonotype. The chain carries TRBV7-9 and TRBJ1-2; D is perhaps TRBD1 (5 bases). The CDR3 spans 14 residues. From germline, CDR1 is SEHNR and CDR2 FQNEAQ (reference sequence). The germline V and J ends were trimmed by 5 bases and 4 bases, with 14 bases remaining between them. CDR3 DNA sequence: TGTGCCAGCAGCCCTGGCAGGGCGAGCTATGGCTACACCTTC. Translating it yields CASSPGRASYGYTF.

This clonotype was seen only a few times. The J gene is TRBJ2-7, the V gene TRBV18; 8 bases match TRBD1. CDR3 length: 15 residues. Germline V CDR1 and CDR2: KGHSH, LQKENI. Unmatched junction bases numbered 12, after V lost 6 bases and J lost 5 bases. The CDR3 loop reads CASSRSGGTRDEQYF. DNA for the CDR3: TGTGCCAGCTCCCGGTCAGGGGGCACACGGGACGAGCAGTACTTC.

There are a few counts of this clonotype. The chain uses TRBV11-2 and TRBJ2-1; TRBD2 agrees at 10 bases. This CDR3 comprises 15 residues. The germline V gene has CDR1 SGHAT and CDR2 FQNNGV. Germline trimming cut 5 bases from V and 0 bases from J; bases unmatched to any gene: 1. CDR3 sequence reads: CASSASGSSYNEQFF. For the CDR3, the DNA is TGTGCCAGCAGCGCTAGCGGGAGCTCCTACAATGAGCAGTTCTTC.

The table lists this clonotype with a few counts. The chain couples TRBV23-1 to TRBJ2-7; TRBD1 might be the D (5 bases). TRBV23-1 is known as an ORF, though its function is uncertain. This CDR3 comprises 19 residues. The V gene lost 4 bases and the J gene lost 3 bases, with 28 bases spanning the gap. CDR3 region: CASSRGARVVDLVLYEQYF. The CDR3 DNA is TGCGCCAGCAGTCGTGGGGCCAGGGTAGTCGACCTAGTTCTCTACGAGCAGTACTTC.

As for this clonotype: Sequence at one end of the junction differs from germline and may be a read error. V is TRBV10-3 and J is TRBJ1-1, with D unresolved. The CDR3 loop spans 13 amino acids. The germline CDR1 and CDR2 sequences are ENHRY and SYGVKD. CDR3 nucleotides: TGTGCCAGCAGTGGAGTCAAGAACACTGAAGCTTTCTTT. It specifies CASSGVKNTEAFF.

At least ten counts were recorded for this clonotype. The chain joins TRBV5-4 to TRBJ2-7, with D uncertain. CDR3 length equals 14 residues. The germline CDR1 and CDR2 sequences are SGHNT and YYREEE (reference sequence). V gave up 4 bases and J gave up 3 bases, with 14 bases separating them. The DNA of the CDR3 is TGTGCCAGCAGCATACTGCAAGAAGACTACGAGCAGTACTTC. This gives the protein CASSILQEDYEQYF.

This sequence joins TRBV5-1 and TRBJ2-7; 11 nucleotides align to TRBD1. Germline-derived CDR1 and CDR2 are SGHRS and YFSETQ. With V trimmed by 4 bases and J by 3 bases, 6 bases remained unmatched. CDR3 length: 15 residues. The DNA of the CDR3 is TGCGCCAGCAGCATGGACAGGGGGCAATTCTACGAGCAGTACTTC. This gives the protein CASSMDRGQFYEQYF. The whole variable domain, remainder taken from reference TRBV5-1 and TRBJ2-7, is KAGVTQTPRYLIKTRGQQVTLSCSPISGHRSVSWYQQTPGQGLQFLFEYFSETQRNKGNFPGRFSGRQFSNSRSEMNVSTLELGDSALYLCASSMDRGQFYEQYFGPGTRLTVT.

J is TRBJ1-1 and V is TRBV7-2; TRBD1 might be the D (5 bases). CDR3 length equals 15 residues. V lost 1 base to trimming and J lost 4 bases, with 13 bases between them. Germline-derived CDR1 and CDR2 are SGHTA and FQGNSA. The DNA for the CDR3 is TGTGCCAGCAGCTTAGTACGGGGGGTCGGCACTGAAGCTTTCTTT. Translated, it gives CASSLVRGVGTEAFF.